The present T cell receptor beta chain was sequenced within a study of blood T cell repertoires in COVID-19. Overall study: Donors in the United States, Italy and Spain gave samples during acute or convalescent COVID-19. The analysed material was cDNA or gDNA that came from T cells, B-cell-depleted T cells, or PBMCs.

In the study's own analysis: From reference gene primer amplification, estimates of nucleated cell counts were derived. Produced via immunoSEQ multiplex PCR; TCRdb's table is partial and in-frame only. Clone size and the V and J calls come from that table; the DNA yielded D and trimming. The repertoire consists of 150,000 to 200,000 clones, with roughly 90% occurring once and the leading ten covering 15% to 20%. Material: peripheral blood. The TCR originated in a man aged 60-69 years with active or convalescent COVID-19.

DNA of the CDR3: TGTGCCAGCAGTGAACAGGGAAACACCATATATTTT. Translation: CASSEQGNTIYF. The chain combines TRBV6-1 with TRBJ1-3; unclear D gene. The germline V gene encodes CDR1 MNHNS and CDR2 SASEGT. V was cut by 2 bases and J by 4 bases, with 3 bases left in between. The CDR3 contains 12 residues.